A selection of T cell receptor beta chains follows, all from one sample in a study of identical twins. TCRdb ran MiXCR on the 5' RACE reads and lists one entry per CDR3 protein. The sample comprises about 570,000 distinct CDR3 sequences, 9.6% of which are singletons, and roughly 3.2% rests with the top ten. These data were also filed under a second study, of yellow fever vaccine responses in identical twins.

Source material: PBMCs. The receptors were sampled from a woman younger than 35 in good health. Both conserved end residues are part of each CDR3. The D gene is left open where the match is weak. Part of the rows lack a size; the others show once, few, many or a class for expanded clones.

clone size	CDR3 length	V gene	J gene	D gene	CDR3 protein	CDR3 DNA
-	16	TRBV6-1	TRBJ2-2	TRBD1	CASRVTGTANTGELFF	TGTGCCAGCAGAGTAACCGGGACAGCGAACACCGGGGAGCTGTTTTTT
-	12	TRBV6-2/TRBV6-3	TRBJ2-1	-	CASSDPPFGMFF	TGTGCCAGCAGTGACCCCCCCTTTGGTATGTTCTTC
few	15	TRBV28	TRBJ2-4	-	CASTSGSLAKNIQYF	TGTGCCAGCACCTCTGGCTCACTAGCCAAAAACATTCAGTACTTC
many	16	TRBV27	TRBJ2-5	TRBD1	CASSTGTGGGKRTQYF	TGTGCCAGCAGTACCGGGACAGGGGGCGGCAAGAGGACCCAGTACTTC
few	13	TRBV6-2/TRBV6-3	TRBJ2-7	-	CATATGTTGWQYF	TGTGCCACCGCGACAGGGACTACTGGTTGGCAGTACTTC
-	13	TRBV12-3/TRBV12-4	TRBJ1-2	-	CASNADKNYGYTF	TGTGCCAGCAACGCGGACAAGAACTATGGCTACACCTTC
many	16	TRBV6-1	TRBJ1-6	-	CASRRFSSVYNSPLHF	TGTGCCAGTAGGAGGTTCTCAAGCGTCTATAATTCACCCCTCCACTTT
many	16	TRBV4-3	TRBJ2-7	TRBD1	CASSQGTGVDYYEQYF	TGCGCCAGCAGCCAAGGGACAGGGGTAGATTACTACGAGCAGTACTTC
many	19	TRBV11-2	TRBJ2-3	TRBD2	CASSKGPGLAGARTDTQYF	TGTGCCAGCAGCAAGGGGCCGGGACTAGCGGGGGCCCGCACAGATACGCAGTATTTT
-	16	TRBV3-1	TRBJ2-2	-	CASSQQRALNTGELFF	TGTGCCAGCAGCCAGCAGCGGGCCCTGAACACCGGGGAGCTGTTTTTT
few	15	TRBV10-2	TRBJ2-5	TRBD1	CASRTGQMDVETQYF	TGCGCCAGCAGGACGGGACAGATGGATGTTGAGACCCAGTACTTC
few	14	TRBV19	TRBJ2-1	TRBD1	CASSIGTVLEGQFF	TGTGCCAGTAGTATCGGGACAGTTCTAGAGGGACAGTTCTTC
many	14	TRBV5-1	TRBJ2-1	-	CASSNPSGANEQFF	TGCGCCAGCAGCAACCCTTCAGGGGCCAATGAGCAGTTCTTC
-	12	TRBV20-1	TRBJ1-1	-	CSADQGNTEAFF	TGCAGTGCTGACCAGGGGAACACTGAAGCTTTCTTT
-	14	TRBV29-1	TRBJ1-3	-	CSVDPGGSGNTIYF	TGCAGCGTTGACCCCGGGGGCTCTGGAAACACCATATATTTT
many	14	TRBV9	TRBJ2-7	-	CASSVYAGGYEQYF	TGTGCCAGCAGCGTATATGCAGGCGGGTACGAGCAGTACTTC
once	15	TRBV2	TRBJ2-1	TRBD1	CASSVRVTGVDEQFF	TGTGCCAGCAGTGTTCGTGTGACAGGGGTAGATGAGCAGTTCTTC
few	16	TRBV24-1	TRBJ2-3	-	CATSEQGRTTTDTQYF	TGTGCCACCAGTGAACAGGGACGGACCACCACAGATACGCAGTATTTT
-	16	TRBV7-8	TRBJ2-3	-	CASSLDLFADSDTQYF	TGTGCCAGCAGCTTAGACCTGTTCGCCGATTCAGATACGCAGTATTTT
many	13	TRBV20-1	TRBJ2-7	-	CSAIRDFSYEQYF	TGCAGTGCTATTCGGGACTTTTCCTACGAGCAGTACTTC